This TCR beta chain stems from a study of CD8 T cells in ankylosing spondylitis. Points from the study as a whole: Those disease-linked clones were CD8+; they were also relatively rare in peripheral blood. Reportedly, matched ankylosing spondylitis synovial fluid was significantly enriched for disease-linked clones. One TCR beta motif, made up of eight or nine highly homologous variants, appeared characteristic of ankylosing spondylitis blood.

5'-RACE, quantitative and with molecular barcodes, yielded the TCR beta libraries. TCRdb re-derived calls from the 5' RACE reads in MiXCR, one entry per CDR3 protein. The sample holds 250,000 to 400,000 distinct CDR3 sequences, roughly 10% seen once. The V gene's germline CDR1 is SGHRS and CDR2 YFSETQ. Germline trimming cut 4 bases from V and 5 bases from J; bases unmatched to any gene: 8. There are 14 residues in the CDR3. This clonotype was seen more than once but under ten times. What it binds is not known. This chain joins TRBV5-1 and TRBJ2-7; 8 bases line up with TRBD1. The receptor was isolated from a female donor with ankylosing spondylitis or in good health (not recorded which). Sequenced input: blood, either unsorted or a sorted T cell fraction (not recorded which). CDR3 in amino acids: CASSMGDRFHEQYF. For the CDR3, the DNA is TGCGCCAGCAGCATGGGGGACAGGTTCCACGAGCAGTACTTC.